The present entry profiles one T cell receptor (beta chain) with its context. The target of this receptor is not known. The input lacks base qualities; no much larger clone sits a single base away. Each collaborating institution followed its own protocols to collect whole blood in K2EDTA tubes. For TCRbeta analysis, collaborators shipped samples in one of three forms: frozen whole blood, isolated PBMCs, or DNA extracted from either of those sample types. TCRbeta CDR3 regions were amplified from genomic DNA by means of the immunoSEQ Assay, a bias-controlled multiplex PCR. The published analysis was carried out like this. The number of nucleated cells in each sample was estimated from the amplification of reference gene primers within the assay. To quantify the absolute abundance of each unique TCRbeta CDR3 rearrangement, sequence reads were collapsed and filtered. For each sample, productive Simpson clonality was calculated by taking the square root of Simpson's diversity index across productive rearrangements. TCRdb stores this immuneACCESS table with in-frame sequences only. Part of the clones is absent; in the studies checked, under half of the shortfall reflects unresolved V genes, and no reason is known for the rest. D and trimming were read from the DNA, whereas the V and J calls and clone size are those reported in that table. A total of roughly 53,000 clones appear in this sample, about nine tenths of them only once. The top ten clonotypes cover around 2.9% of the sample.

From its cysteine to its phenylalanine, the CDR3 spans 14 amino acids. The CDR3 DNA has 42 bases and is translated from base 1. CDR1 and CDR2 are drawn from the germline V gene: SNHLY, FYNNEI. V gives up 3 bases and J gives up 0 bases, and the segment between their germline ends measures 6 bases. This sample was included in a study of blood T cell repertoires in COVID-19 (dated by TCRdb to 2019 to 2021). Notes on the research overall: Collaborator samples came from the United States, Italy and Spain and covered acute and convalescent phases of COVID-19. The material from the prospective study consisted of cDNA or gDNA derived from T cells, B-cell-depleted T cells, or PBMCs. The dataset comprised deeply sampled blood TCRbeta repertoires from subjects exposed to, actively infected with, or recovered from COVID-19. A freely available public database, intended as a resource for researchers studying the immune response to SARS-CoV-2, is where the repertoires were released. Samples were obtained from the ongoing ImmuneRACE study (first 160 participants) and from some 1,200 subjects provided by 6 global collaborators. Sample metadata almost always included a de-identified subject ID, COVID-19 status, age in years and sex. Where available, HLA class I and class II types were taken from metadata supplied by the sample provider and were not determined by assay-based typing.

Points the paper makes about the study in general: How much clinical and demographic metadata was included differed by source and by participant, and the metadata was provided uncurated.

The sample comprised peripheral blood. The sequence was obtained from an elderly man with acute or convalescent COVID-19. The chain is made from TRBV2 and TRBJ2-1; the best D guess is TRBD1, with 5 bases matching. The CDR3 region: CASSDGHSYNEQFF. In nucleotides, the sequence is TGTGCCAGCAGTGACGGACACTCCTACAATGAGCAGTTCTTC.